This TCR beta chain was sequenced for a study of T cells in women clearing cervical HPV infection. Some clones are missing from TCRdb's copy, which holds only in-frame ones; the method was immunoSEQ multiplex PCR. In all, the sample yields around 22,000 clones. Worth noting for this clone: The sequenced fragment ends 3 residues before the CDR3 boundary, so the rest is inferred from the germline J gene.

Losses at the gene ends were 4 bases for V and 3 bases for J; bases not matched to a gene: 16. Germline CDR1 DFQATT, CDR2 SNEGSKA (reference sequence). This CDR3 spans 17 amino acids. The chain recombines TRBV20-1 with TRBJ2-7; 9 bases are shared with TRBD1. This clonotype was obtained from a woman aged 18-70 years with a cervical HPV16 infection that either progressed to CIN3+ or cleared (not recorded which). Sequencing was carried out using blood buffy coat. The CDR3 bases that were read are TGCAGTGCTAAGAATGTACGTGAGGGGACAGGGCTCTACGAG. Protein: CSAKNVREGTGLYE. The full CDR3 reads CSAKNVREGTGLYEQYF.